These 6 T cell receptor beta chains originate from one sample sequenced in a study of cytomegalovirus exposure and HLA in healthy donors. This PCR relied on a set of 60 Vbeta primers and 13 Jbeta primers. Generated by immunoSEQ multiplex PCR, the TCRdb table keeps only in-frame clones and is missing some. The sample lists about 120,000 clones, 75% to 90% occurring once. The specimen was PBMCs. These receptors were taken from a man aged 25-40 years in good health and CMV-seropositive.

The chain couples TRBV4-1 to TRBJ1-1, with unresolved D. V was shortened by 0 bases and J by 1 base, with 6 bases between the two germline ends. CDR1 is MGHRA, CDR2 YSYEKL, per germline. The CDR3 has 14 amino acids. The CDR3 bases are TGCGCCAGCAGCCAAGAACGGGAGAACACTGAAGCTTTCTTT. Amino acids: CASSQERENTEAFF.

J is TRBJ1-2 and V is TRBV6-1, with 7 bases matching TRBD1. The germline V gene encodes CDR1 MNHNS and CDR2 SASEGT. There are 13 residues in the CDR3. Unmatched junction bases numbered 6, after V lost 6 bases and J lost 5 bases. Written as DNA, the CDR3 is TGTGCCAGCAGCACCGGGACAGATTATGGCTACACCTTC. Protein sequence: CASSTGTDYGYTF.

The CDR3, as DNA: TGCAGCGTGAAGAAGACAGGGGCATCTAACTATGGCTACACCTTC. Amino acids: CSVKKTGASNYGYTF. V and J are TRBV29-1 and TRBJ1-2; 8 bases align to TRBD1. Germline V lookup: CDR1 SQVTM, CDR2 ANQGSEA. The CDR3 has 15 residues. Trimming at V came to 6 bases and at J to 0 bases, leaving 9 bases not matched to a gene.

The genes are TRBV6-6 and TRBJ2-1; D possibly corresponds to TRBD1 (5 bases). CDR3 size: 15 residues. Germline V gene lookup returns CDR1 MNHNY and CDR2 SVGAGI (reference sequence). Trimming took off 5 bases at V and 3 bases at J, with 14 bases between the two ends. CDR3 in DNA: TGTGCCAGCAGTCCCAGACAGCAGCTCTACAATGAGCAGTTCTTC. It specifies CASSPRQQLYNEQFF.

This clone was found a few times. This CDR3 is CASSPRTGGVYEQYF. The CDR3 nucleotides read TGTGCCAGCTCACCACGGACAGGGGGTGTGTACGAGCAGTACTTC. This chain joins TRBV18 and TRBJ2-7; 10 bases align to TRBD1. Germline lookup yields CDR1 KGHSH and CDR2 LQKENI. V shed 1 base and J 4 bases; nucleotides not matched to a gene: 4. This CDR3 has 15 amino acids.

V is TRBV5-1 and J is TRBJ1-1; TRBD1 matches at 11 bases. CDR3 size: 16 residues. The V gene's germline CDR1 is SGHRS and CDR2 YFSETQ. The ends lost 5 bases at V and 3 bases at J; junction bases unmatched: 9. The CDR3, as DNA: TGCGCCAGCAGACCCGGGACAGGGGGTGGGGACACTGAAGCTTTCTTT. Its protein is CASRPGTGGGDTEAFF.